Reported below is one T cell receptor (beta chain). The antigen is unknown. In the PCR, 60 Vbeta and 13 Jbeta primers were used. Clones were sequenced by immunoSEQ multiplex PCR, and TCRdb holds only the in-frame ones, with some missing. The repertoire holds roughly 49,000 clones, with 65% to 85% as singletons. The data belong to a study of cytomegalovirus exposure and HLA in healthy donors. Whole-study results and caveats: The study reported that TCR beta sequences accurately predicted HLA-A and HLA-B alleles in most subjects. Across HLA loci, a later analysis found differing TCR association rates, with DRB1 most and HLA-C fewest. Some TCR beta chains (164 of them) were listed as cytomegalovirus-associated.

V lost 0 bases and J 7 bases, leaving 12 bases between the germline ends. Germline CDR1 is MNHEY and CDR2 is SVGAGI. The CDR3 is made up of 15 amino acids. Sampled while nominally healthy, donors likely had unrecorded immune exposures. The receptor comes from a boy between 10 and 17 years old in good health and CMV-seropositive. The chain recombines TRBV6-5 with TRBJ1-4; perhaps TRBD1 as D (6 bases). Sequencing input: PBMCs. CDR3 DNA: TGTGCCAGCAGTTACTCGGGGGCCAGGGGTGAAAAACTGTTTTTT. This codes for CASSYSGARGEKLFF.